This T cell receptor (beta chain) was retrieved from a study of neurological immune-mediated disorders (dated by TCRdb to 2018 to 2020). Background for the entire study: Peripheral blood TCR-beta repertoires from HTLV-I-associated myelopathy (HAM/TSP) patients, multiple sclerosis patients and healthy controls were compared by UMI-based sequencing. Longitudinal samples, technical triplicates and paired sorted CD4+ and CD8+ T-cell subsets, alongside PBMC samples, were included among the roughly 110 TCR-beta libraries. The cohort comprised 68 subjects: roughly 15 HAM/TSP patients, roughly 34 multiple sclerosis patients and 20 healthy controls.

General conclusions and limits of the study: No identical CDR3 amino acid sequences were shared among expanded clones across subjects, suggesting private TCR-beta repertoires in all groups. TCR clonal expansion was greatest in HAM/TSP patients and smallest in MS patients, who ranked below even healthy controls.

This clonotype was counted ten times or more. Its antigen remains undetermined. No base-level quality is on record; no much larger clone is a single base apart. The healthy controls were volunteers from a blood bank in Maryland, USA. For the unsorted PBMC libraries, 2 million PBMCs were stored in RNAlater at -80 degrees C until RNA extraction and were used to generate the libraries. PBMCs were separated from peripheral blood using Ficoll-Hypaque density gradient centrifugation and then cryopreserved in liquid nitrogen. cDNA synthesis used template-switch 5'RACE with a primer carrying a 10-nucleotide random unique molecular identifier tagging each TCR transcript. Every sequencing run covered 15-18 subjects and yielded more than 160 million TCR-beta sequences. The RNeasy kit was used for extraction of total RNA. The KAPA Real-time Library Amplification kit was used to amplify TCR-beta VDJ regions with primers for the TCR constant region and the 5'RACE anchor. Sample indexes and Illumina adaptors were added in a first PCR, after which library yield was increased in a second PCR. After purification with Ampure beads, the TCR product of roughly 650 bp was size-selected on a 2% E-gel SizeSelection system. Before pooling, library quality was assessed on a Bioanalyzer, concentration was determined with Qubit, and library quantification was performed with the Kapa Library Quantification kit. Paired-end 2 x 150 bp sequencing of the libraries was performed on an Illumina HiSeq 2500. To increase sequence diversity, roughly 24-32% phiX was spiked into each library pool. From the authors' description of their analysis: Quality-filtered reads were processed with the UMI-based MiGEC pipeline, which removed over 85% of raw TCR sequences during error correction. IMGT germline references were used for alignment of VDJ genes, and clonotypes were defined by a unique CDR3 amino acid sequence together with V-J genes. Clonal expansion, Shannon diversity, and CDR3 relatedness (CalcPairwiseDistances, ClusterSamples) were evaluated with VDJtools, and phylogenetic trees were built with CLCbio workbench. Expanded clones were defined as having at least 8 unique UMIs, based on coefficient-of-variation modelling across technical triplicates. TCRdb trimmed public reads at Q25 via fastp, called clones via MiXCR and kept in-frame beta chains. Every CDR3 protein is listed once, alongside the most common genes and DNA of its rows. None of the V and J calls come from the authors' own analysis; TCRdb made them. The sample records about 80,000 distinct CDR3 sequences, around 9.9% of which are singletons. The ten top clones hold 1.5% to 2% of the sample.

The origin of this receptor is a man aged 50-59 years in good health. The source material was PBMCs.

The CDR3 is CASSPGTGGGYTF. The DNA sequence is TGCGCCAGCAGCCCCGGGACAGGGGGTGGCTACACCTTC. Here the chain combines TRBV5-1 and TRBJ1-2, with TRBD1 identical over 11 junction bases. The CDR3 spans 13 residues, from the cysteine through the phenylalanine. Only the CDR3 portion is preserved as DNA: 39 bases, with reading frame beginning at the first base. CDR1 and CDR2 were assigned from the germline V gene as SGHRS and YFSETQ. The germline V end is reduced by 4 bases and the J end by 7 bases; junction bases left unmatched: 3.